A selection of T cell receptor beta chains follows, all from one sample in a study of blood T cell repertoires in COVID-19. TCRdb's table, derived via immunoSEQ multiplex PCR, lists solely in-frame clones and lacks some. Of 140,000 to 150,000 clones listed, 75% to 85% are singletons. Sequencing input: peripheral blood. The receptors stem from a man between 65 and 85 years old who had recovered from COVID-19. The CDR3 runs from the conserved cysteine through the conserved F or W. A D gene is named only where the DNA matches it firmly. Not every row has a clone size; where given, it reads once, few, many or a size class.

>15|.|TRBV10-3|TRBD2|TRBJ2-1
TGTGCCATCAGTGAGTCGGGGTCGGGAGGAGGTGAGCAGTTCTTC
CAISESGSGGGEQFF
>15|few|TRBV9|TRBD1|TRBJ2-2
TGTGCCAGCAGCGGCCGGGACAGGGTAACCGGGGAGCTGTTTTTT
CASSGRDRVTGELFF
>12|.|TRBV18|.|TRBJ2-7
TGTGCCAGCTCCCCTCCAGGGTTAACTCAGTACTTC
CASSPPGLTQYF
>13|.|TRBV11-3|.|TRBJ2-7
TGTGCCAGCAGCTTAGACAGTACCTACGAGCAGTACTTC
CASSLDSTYEQYF
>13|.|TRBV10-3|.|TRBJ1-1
TGTGCCATCAGCACGGGATTGAACACTGAAGCTTTCTTT
CAISTGLNTEAFF
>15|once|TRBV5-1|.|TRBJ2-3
TGCGCCAGCACACCCGGAGGGGGGGGGACAGATACGCAGTATTTT
CASTPGGGGTDTQYF
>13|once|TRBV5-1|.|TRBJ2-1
TGCGCCAGCAGCCTCACAGGGATCCATGAGCAGTTCTTC
CASSLTGIHEQFF
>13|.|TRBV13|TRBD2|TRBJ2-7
TGTGCCAGCAGCAGCGGGGACTCCTACGAGCAGTACTTC
CASSSGDSYEQYF
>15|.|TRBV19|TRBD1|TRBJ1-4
TGTGCCAGTAGGGAGGGACAGGGCGGTAATGAAAAACTGTTTTTT
CASREGQGGNEKLFF
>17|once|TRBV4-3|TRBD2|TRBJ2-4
TGCGCCAGCAGCCAAGATTCGAGCGGGAGGTCCAAAAACATTCAGTACTTC
CASSQDSSGRSKNIQYF
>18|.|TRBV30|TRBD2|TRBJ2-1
TGTGCCTGGAACGGACTAGCGGGAAGCCCCTCGTTAGGTAATGAGCAGTTCTTC
CAWNGLAGSPSLGNEQFF
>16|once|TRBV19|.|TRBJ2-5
TGTGCCAGTAGTATGACAGAAATGAGAACAAGAAAGACCCAGTACTTC
CASSMTEMRTRKTQYF
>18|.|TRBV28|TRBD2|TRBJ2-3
TGTGCCAGCAGTTCCTATCGACTAGCGGGAGGGCTCACGGATACGCAGTATTTT
CASSSYRLAGGLTDTQYF
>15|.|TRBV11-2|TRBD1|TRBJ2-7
TGTGCCAGCAGCTTATATAGGACAGGGGTGTACGAGCAGTACTTC
CASSLYRTGVYEQYF
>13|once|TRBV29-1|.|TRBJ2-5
TGCAGCGCATTCCAGGGGCTCCAAGAGACCCAGTACTTC
CSAFQGLQETQYF
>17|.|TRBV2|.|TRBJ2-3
TGTGCCAGCAGTGAACAGAAAACGCACATAAGCACAGATACGCAGTATTTT
CASSEQKTHISTDTQYF
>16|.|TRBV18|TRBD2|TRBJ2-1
TGTGCCAGCTCACCACCGTCAGCGGGACCTAACAATGAGCAGTTCTTC
CASSPPSAGPNNEQFF
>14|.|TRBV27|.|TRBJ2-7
TGTGCCAGCAGTCCGGGACTGGCACCCTACGAGCAGTACTTC
CASSPGLAPYEQYF
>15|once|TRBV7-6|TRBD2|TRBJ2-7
TGTGCCAGCAGCTTGGGCTGGGGCGGGAGTGGCGAGCAGTACTTC
CASSLGWGGSGEQYF
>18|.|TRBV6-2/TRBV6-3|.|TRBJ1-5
TGTGCCAGCAGTTGGAAAGGCCAGGGCTTAAGGAGCAATCAGCCCCAGCATTTT
CASSWKGQGLRSNQPQHF
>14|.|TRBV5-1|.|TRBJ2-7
TGCGCCAGCAGCTTGGACAGCACAGTCTACGAGCAGTACTTC
CASSLDSTVYEQYF
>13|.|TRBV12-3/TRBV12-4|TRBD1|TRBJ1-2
TGTGCCAGCAGTCAGGACAGGGCCTATGGCTACACCTTC
CASSQDRAYGYTF
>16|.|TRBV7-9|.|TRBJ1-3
TGTGCCAGCAGCTTAGAAGGAGGGATCTCTGGAAACACCATATATTTT
CASSLEGGISGNTIYF
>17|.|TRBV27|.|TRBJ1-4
TGTGCCAGCAGATGGGGAACAGGGAGAGGCGCTAATGAAAAACTGTTTTTT
CASRWGTGRGANEKLFF
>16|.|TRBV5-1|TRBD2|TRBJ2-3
TGCGCCAGCAGATCGGGGACTAGCTCTAGCACAGATACGCAGTATTTT
CASRSGTSSSTDTQYF
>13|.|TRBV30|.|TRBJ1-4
TGTGCCTGGAGTCAGGAAGTCTCTGAAAAACTGTTTTTT
CAWSQEVSEKLFF
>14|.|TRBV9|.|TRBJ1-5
TGTGCCTCTTCCGGGGGGGCATCGGGTCAGCCCCAGCATTTT
CASSGGASGQPQHF
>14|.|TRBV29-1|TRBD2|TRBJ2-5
TGCAGCTTCAGGACTAGCGGGAGTTGGGAGACCCAGTACTTC
CSFRTSGSWETQYF
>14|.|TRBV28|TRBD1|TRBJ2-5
TGTGCCAGCAGTTTACCAACAGGGGGGGAGACCCAGTACTTC
CASSLPTGGETQYF